The 26 T cell receptor beta chains listed next were all sequenced from one sample in a study of blood T cell repertoires in COVID-19. Generated by immunoSEQ multiplex PCR, the TCRdb table keeps only in-frame clones and is missing some. The sample contains 200,000 to 300,000 clones, approximately 80% of which appear only once. Sequenced: peripheral blood. The source is a woman aged 55-70 years with active or convalescent COVID-19.

The rearrangement links TRBV4-1 to TRBJ1-2, with 9 bases aligning to TRBD1. The CDR3 loop spans 17 amino acids. Germline lookup yields CDR1 MGHRA and CDR2 YSYEKL. V lost 2 bases to trimming and J lost 1 base; unmatched junction nucleotides: 8. The DNA for the CDR3 is TGCGCCAGCAGCCAACCGGGACAGGGAGGACTTAACTATGGCTACACCTTC. Residues: CASSQPGQGGLNYGYTF.

The rearrangement links TRBV7-9 to TRBJ2-5; the match to TRBD1 covers 9 bases. J gave up 2 bases and V 6 bases, and 4 bases lay outside the gene matches. This CDR3 spans 14 amino acids. Germline V gives CDR1 SEHNR, CDR2 FQNEAQ (reference sequence). CDR3 region: CASRSGTGQETQYF. CDR3 nucleotides: TGTGCCAGCAGATCCGGGACAGGGCAAGAGACCCAGTACTTC.

The V call is TRBV4-1, the J call TRBJ2-2, with TRBD2 matching 14 bases. Per germline, CDR1 MGHRA and CDR2 YSYEKL. With V trimmed by 7 bases and J by 4 bases, 14 bases remained unmatched. The CDR3 is 19 residues long. CDR3 region: CASTTIPATSGRGTGELFF. CDR3 bases: TGCGCCAGCACCACAATCCCCGCGACTAGCGGGAGGGGCACCGGGGAGCTGTTTTTT.

The chain uses TRBV12-1 and TRBJ1-6; TRBD1, as called in the table, went unchecked against the DNA. TRBV12-1 is a pseudogene locus. CDR3 size: 15 residues. The DNA for the CDR3 is TGTGCCAGCAGCCACCCGACAGGATACGCTTCACCCCTCCACTTT. It encodes CASSHPTGYASPLHF.

The chain recombines TRBV18 with TRBJ1-1; no reliable D call. This CDR3 comprises 12 residues. Germline V CDR1 and CDR2: KGHSH, LQKENI. V shed 3 bases and J shed 7 bases, with 9 bases lying between them. The CDR3 is CASSPSNYEAFF. The DNA for the CDR3 is TGTGCCAGCTCACCCTCAAACTATGAAGCTTTCTTT.

The chain employs TRBV19 and TRBJ1-1, with 7 bases matching TRBD1. The CDR3 contains 15 residues. CDR1 is LNHDA, CDR2 SQIVND, per germline (reference sequence). Trimming at V came to 1 base and at J to 2 bases, leaving 4 bases not matched to a gene. The CDR3 reads CASSIARDRNTEAFF. DNA of the CDR3: TGTGCCAGTAGTATAGCCAGGGACAGAAACACTGAAGCTTTCTTT.

The chain carries TRBV12-5 and TRBJ2-2; weak D call: TRBD2 (6 bases). CDR3 size: 16 residues. Trimming shortened V by 2 bases and J by 7 bases, and 17 bases separated the two germline ends. The germline V gene has CDR1 LGHNT and CDR2 FRNRAP. DNA for the CDR3: TGTGCTAGTGGTTTGTCCCGGGGGTCTAATAACGGGGAGCTGTTTTTT. Its translation is CASGLSRGSNNGELFF.

To note about this clone: Different DNA sequences within this sample yield the same CDR3. The chain couples TRBV3-1 (or the pseudogene TRBV3-2) to TRBJ1-5, with a tentative D call TRBD1 (5 bases). CDR1 and CDR2 from the germline V gene are LGHDT and YNNKEL (reference sequence). Between the trimmed V and J ends, which lost 0 bases and 4 bases, there was a span of 7 bases. The CDR3 loop spans 14 amino acids. The CDR3 loop is CASSQDPGNQPQHF. Written as DNA, the CDR3 is TGTGCCAGCAGCCAAGACCCAGGGAATCAGCCCCAGCATTTT.

The CDR3 region has the DNA TGTGCCAGCAGTCAGGACACGGCGAGACACAATGAGCAGTTCTTC. Protein sequence: CASSQDTARHNEQFF. The chain employs TRBV7-2 and TRBJ2-1, with D possibly matching TRBD1 (5 bases). Germline V CDR1 and CDR2: SGHTA, FQGNSA. The V and J ends lost 6 bases and 5 bases respectively, with 17 bases between them. This CDR3 spans 15 amino acids.

The DNA for the CDR3 is TGTGCCAGCAGCTCCCCAACGTATAGAGCCTACGAGCAGTACTTC. Encoded protein: CASSSPTYRAYEQYF. The chain is built from TRBV11-3 and TRBJ2-7; D unclear. CDR3 length: 15 amino acids. Trimming stripped 4 bases from V and 2 bases from J, with 15 bases between. Germline V CDR1 and CDR2: SGHNT, YENEEA. The whole variable domain, filled in from reference TRBV11-3 and TRBJ2-7, reads EAGVVQSPRYKIIEKKQPVAFWCNPISGHNTLYWYLQNLGQGPELLIRYENEEAVDDSQLPKDRFSAERLKGVDSTLKIQPAELGDSAVYLCASSSPTYRAYEQYFGPGTRLTVT.

The chain links TRBV7-2 to TRBJ2-1; weak D call: TRBD1 (6 bases). V gave up 1 base and J gave up 10 bases, with 14 bases separating them. This CDR3 spans 14 amino acids. Germline CDR1 is SGHTA and CDR2 is FQGNSA. The CDR3 DNA reads TGTGCCAGCAGCTTAGATCCCAGGGGCCTGGAGCAGTTCTTC. It encodes CASSLDPRGLEQFF.

The chain uses TRBV5-1 and TRBJ2-1; 11 bases fit TRBD2. Trimming removed 0 bases from V and 7 bases from J; junction bases left unmatched: 6. CDR1 is SGHRS, CDR2 YFSETQ, per germline. CDR3 length: 16 amino acids. As DNA, the CDR3 is TGCGCCAGCAGCTTGGCCGGTACTAGCGGGAGTAATGAGCAGTTCTTC. The encoded protein is CASSLAGTSGSNEQFF. Combining the CDR3 with reference TRBV5-1 and TRBJ2-1 gives the whole variable domain KAGVTQTPRYLIKTRGQQVTLSCSPISGHRSVSWYQQTPGQGLQFLFEYFSETQRNKGNFPGRFSGRQFSNSRSEMNVSTLELGDSALYLCASSLAGTSGSNEQFFGPGTRLTVL.

The chain uses TRBV29-1 and TRBJ2-1, with 9 bases matching TRBD1. This CDR3 comprises 16 residues. After removal of 5 bases from V and 8 bases from J, the junction contained 16 bases not matched to a gene. Per the germline V gene, CDR1 is SQVTM and CDR2 is ANQGSEA. The CDR3 coding sequence is TGCAGCGTTACATATAGCACAGGGGGCGCGGAGGATGAGCAGTTCTTC. Protein product: CSVTYSTGGAEDEQFF.

This clone was detected only a few times. The chain combines TRBV4-2 with TRBJ1-2; D might be TRBD1 (6 bases). Germline CDR1 LGHNA, CDR2 YNFKEQ. The V end lost 1 base, the J end lost 7 bases, and 16 bases lay between the germline ends. The CDR3 consists of 15 residues. This CDR3 is CASSQVTGGGGGYTF. The CDR3 DNA is TGTGCCAGCAGCCAAGTTACGGGGGGCGGAGGTGGCTACACCTTC.

The CDR3: CASSQVFQVAGSTYEQYF. CDR3 in DNA: TGTGCCAGCAGCCAAGTGTTTCAGGTAGCGGGATCAACCTACGAGCAGTACTTC. The chain joins TRBV3-1 (or the pseudogene TRBV3-2) to TRBJ2-7, with 8 nucleotides matching TRBD2. V was clipped by 1 base and J by 2 bases; unmatched bases: 13. The CDR3 sequence is 18 residues long. Germline lookup yields CDR1 LGHDT and CDR2 YNNKEL (reference sequence).

This chain connects TRBV7-9 to TRBJ2-3; D possibly corresponds to TRBD2 (6 bases). The germline V and J ends were trimmed by 5 bases and 4 bases, with 19 bases remaining between them. CDR3 length equals 16 residues. The germline V gene has CDR1 SEHNR and CDR2 FQNEAQ (reference sequence). DNA for the CDR3: TGTGCCAGCAGCCTCTTGGTGGGCGGGGCCCCAGATACGCAGTATTTT. As protein: CASSLLVGGAPDTQYF.

The chain couples TRBV18 to TRBJ1-5; 12 bases align to TRBD1. This CDR3 contains 19 residues. J lost 2 bases, V lost 3 bases, and 11 bases had no gene match. In germline, CDR1 is KGHSH, CDR2 LQKENI. The CDR3 region is CASSPSRGQGAGGNQPQHF. As DNA, the CDR3 is TGTGCCAGCTCACCCAGCCGGGGACAGGGGGCTGGAGGCAATCAGCCCCAGCATTTT.

The chain uses TRBV28 and TRBJ1-5; tentative D call: TRBD1 (6 bases). V dropped 5 bases and J dropped 6 bases, with 20 bases sitting between them. CDR3 length equals 16 residues. CDR1 and CDR2 (germline): MDHEN, SYDVKM. DNA for the CDR3: TGTGCCAGCAGTCTCACGGGGGGTAGGGGGTTTCAGCCCCAGCATTTT. Translating it yields CASSLTGGRGFQPQHF.

This chain links TRBV30 with TRBJ2-1; the match to TRBD2 covers 11 bases. J was trimmed by 11 bases and V by 0 bases; bases with no gene match: 18. Per the germline V gene, CDR1 is GTSNPN and CDR2 is SVGIG (reference sequence). The CDR3 sequence is 18 residues long. CDR3 sequence: CAWSVYSGRAAFEIKQFF. For the CDR3, the DNA is TGTGCCTGGAGTGTTTATAGCGGGAGGGCCGCTTTTGAGATAAAGCAGTTCTTC.

This chain links TRBV11-2 with TRBJ2-7; 9 bases are a match to TRBD1. Trimming took 6 bases from V and 2 from J; bases not matched to a gene: 8. The CDR3 covers 15 residues. Germline V gives CDR1 SGHAT, CDR2 FQNNGV. CDR3 amino acids: CASRQTGTGTYEQYV. Written as DNA, the CDR3 is TGTGCCAGCAGACAAACCGGGACAGGGACCTACGAGCAGTACGTC.

This clone was picked up one time. The V and J genes are TRBV5-1 and TRBJ1-1, with D unclear. Germline CDR1 is SGHRS and CDR2 is YFSETQ. Trimming left V 1 base short and J 11 bases short, with 15 bases between. This CDR3 is 13 amino acids long. The CDR3 protein is CASSLNLIEEAFF. The CDR3 DNA follows: TGCGCCAGCAGCTTGAACCTTATAGAAGAGGCTTTCTTT.

This chain links TRBV6-5 with TRBJ2-7, with 9 bases lining up with TRBD2. The CDR3 has 15 residues. Germline lookup yields CDR1 MNHEY and CDR2 SVGAGI. V lost 10 bases, J lost 4 bases, and 14 bases stayed unmatched. The chain's CDR3 is CAIQRISGGQYEQYV. In nucleotides, the CDR3 is TGTGCCATCCAGCGGATTAGCGGGGGCCAGTACGAGCAGTACGTC.

This clone is a singleton in its sample. The CDR3 nucleotides are TGTGCCAGTAGTGCCACCCCACTAGCGGGGGGTTCGAATGAGCAGTTCTTC. Its translation is CASSATPLAGGSNEQFF. The rearrangement joins TRBV19 to TRBJ2-1; 12 bases match TRBD2. Germline loops: CDR1 LNHDA, CDR2 SQIVND (reference sequence). V lost 5 bases and J lost 7; bases outside the gene matches: 12. The CDR3 is 17 residues long.

This rearrangement joins TRBV15 to TRBJ2-7; 9 positions agree with TRBD1. Germline CDR1 LNHNV, CDR2 YYDKDF (reference sequence). The CDR3 sequence is 16 residues long. The V gene end was trimmed by 0 bases and the J gene end by 2 bases; junction bases not matched to a gene: 5. The CDR3, as DNA: TGTGCCACCAGCAGAGATAGGGGGACAGGGCCCTACGAGCAGTACGTC. It codes for CATSRDRGTGPYEQYV.

J is TRBJ1-1 and V is TRBV9; no firm D call. CDR1 and CDR2 (germline): SGDLS, YYNGEE. V was cut by 4 bases and J by 3 bases, with 16 bases left in between. The CDR3 consists of 15 residues. This CDR3 is CASSRGEVGHTEAFF. DNA of the CDR3: TGTGCCAGCAGCCGCGGCGAGGTGGGTCACACTGAAGCTTTCTTT.

V is TRBV5-1 and J is TRBJ2-1; possible D gene TRBD2, 5 bases. This CDR3 is built from 15 residues. V lost 4 bases to trimming and J lost 1 base, with 12 bases between them. Germline lookup yields CDR1 SGHRS and CDR2 YFSETQ. The CDR3 DNA follows: TGCGCCAGCAGCAACGCAGGAGGATCCTACAATGAGCAGTTCTTC. This encodes CASSNAGGSYNEQFF.